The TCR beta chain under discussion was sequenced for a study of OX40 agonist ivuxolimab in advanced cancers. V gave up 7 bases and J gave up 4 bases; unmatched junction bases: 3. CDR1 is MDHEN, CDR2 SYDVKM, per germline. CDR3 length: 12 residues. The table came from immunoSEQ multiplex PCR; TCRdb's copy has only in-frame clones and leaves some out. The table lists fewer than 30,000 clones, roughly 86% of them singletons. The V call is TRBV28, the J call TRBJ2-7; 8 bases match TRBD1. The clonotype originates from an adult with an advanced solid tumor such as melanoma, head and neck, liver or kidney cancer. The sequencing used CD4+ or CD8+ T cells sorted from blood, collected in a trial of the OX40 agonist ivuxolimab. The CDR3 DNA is TGTGCCAGCATGGACAGGGTATACGAGCAGTACTTC. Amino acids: CASMDRVYEQYF.